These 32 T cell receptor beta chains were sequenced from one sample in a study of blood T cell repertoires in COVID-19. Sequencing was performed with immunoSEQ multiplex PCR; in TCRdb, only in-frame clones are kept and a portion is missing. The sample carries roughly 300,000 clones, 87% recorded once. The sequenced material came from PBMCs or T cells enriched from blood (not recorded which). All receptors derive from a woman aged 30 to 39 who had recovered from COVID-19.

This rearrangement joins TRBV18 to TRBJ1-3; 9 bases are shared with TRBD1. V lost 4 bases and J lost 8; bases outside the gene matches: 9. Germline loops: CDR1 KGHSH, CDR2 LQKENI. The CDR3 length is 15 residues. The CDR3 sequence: CASSLIGTGSDTIYF. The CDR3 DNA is TGTGCCAGCTCACTCATCGGGACAGGGAGTGACACCATATATTTT.

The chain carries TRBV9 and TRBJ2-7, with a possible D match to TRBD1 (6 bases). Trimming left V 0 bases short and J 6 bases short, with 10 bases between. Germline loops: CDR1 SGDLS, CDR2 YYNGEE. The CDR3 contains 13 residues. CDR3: CASSVVPRGEQYF. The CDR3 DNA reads TGTGCCAGCAGCGTAGTCCCCAGGGGCGAGCAGTACTTC.

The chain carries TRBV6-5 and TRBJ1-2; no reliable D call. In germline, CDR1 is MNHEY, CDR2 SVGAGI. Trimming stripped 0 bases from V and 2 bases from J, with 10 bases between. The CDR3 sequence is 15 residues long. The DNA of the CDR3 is TGTGCCAGCAGTTACTCGAATCCCGAGAACTATGGCTACACCTTC. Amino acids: CASSYSNPENYGYTF.

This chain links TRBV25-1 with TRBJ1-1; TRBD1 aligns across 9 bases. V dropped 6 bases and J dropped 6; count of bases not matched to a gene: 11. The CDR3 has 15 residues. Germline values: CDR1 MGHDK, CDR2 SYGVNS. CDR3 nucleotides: TGTGCCAGCAGGCCCCGGGACAGGGTAACTTCTGAAGCTTTCTTT. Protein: CASRPRDRVTSEAFF.

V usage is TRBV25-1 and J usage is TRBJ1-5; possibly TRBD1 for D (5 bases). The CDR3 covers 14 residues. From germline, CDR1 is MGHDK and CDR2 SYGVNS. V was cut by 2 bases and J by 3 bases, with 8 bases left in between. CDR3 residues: CASSERGYNQPQHF. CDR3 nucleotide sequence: TGTGCCAGCAGTGAAAGGGGTTACAATCAGCCCCAGCATTTT.

The CDR3 coding sequence is TGCGCCAGCAGCCCGATACAGGGGAATGAGGAAAAACTGTTTTTT. Protein: CASSPIQGNEEKLFF. The chain couples TRBV4-1 to TRBJ1-4; the match to TRBD1 covers 7 bases. With 4 bases clipped from V and 8 bases from J, the junction kept 10 bases outside the gene matches. Germline CDR1 MGHRA, CDR2 YSYEKL. The CDR3 consists of 15 residues.

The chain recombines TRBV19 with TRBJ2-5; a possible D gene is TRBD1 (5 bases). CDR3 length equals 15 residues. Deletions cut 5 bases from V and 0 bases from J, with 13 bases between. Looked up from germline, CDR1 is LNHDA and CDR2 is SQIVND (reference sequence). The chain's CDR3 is CASSRPTAHQETQYF. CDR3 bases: TGTGCCAGTAGTCGCCCGACAGCGCACCAAGAGACCCAGTACTTC.

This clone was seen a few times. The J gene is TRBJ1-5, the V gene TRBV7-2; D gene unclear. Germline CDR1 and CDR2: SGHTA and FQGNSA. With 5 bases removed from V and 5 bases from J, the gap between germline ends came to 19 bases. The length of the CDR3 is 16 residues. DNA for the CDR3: TGTGCCAGCAGCCGCGGGAGATATGTCCCCGATCAGCCCCAGCATTTT. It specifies CASSRGRYVPDQPQHF.

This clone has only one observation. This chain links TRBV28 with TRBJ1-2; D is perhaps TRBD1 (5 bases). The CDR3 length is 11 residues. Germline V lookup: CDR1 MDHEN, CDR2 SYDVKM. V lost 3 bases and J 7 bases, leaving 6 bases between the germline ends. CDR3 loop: CASSLQGGYTF. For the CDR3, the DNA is TGTGCCAGCAGTTTGCAGGGTGGCTACACCTTC.

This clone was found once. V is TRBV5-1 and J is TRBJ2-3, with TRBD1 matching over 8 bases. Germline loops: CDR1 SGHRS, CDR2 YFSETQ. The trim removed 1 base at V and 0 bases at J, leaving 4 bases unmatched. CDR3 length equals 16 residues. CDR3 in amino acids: CASSLQGQVSTDTQYF. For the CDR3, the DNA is TGCGCCAGCAGCTTGCAGGGACAGGTTAGCACAGATACGCAGTATTTT.

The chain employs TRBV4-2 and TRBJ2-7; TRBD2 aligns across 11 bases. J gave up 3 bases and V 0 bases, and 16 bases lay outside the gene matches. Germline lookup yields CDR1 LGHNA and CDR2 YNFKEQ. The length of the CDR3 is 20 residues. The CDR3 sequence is CASSQDGGYLAGGPDYEQYF. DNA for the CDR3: TGTGCCAGCAGCCAAGACGGCGGTTATCTAGCGGGGGGACCCGACTACGAGCAGTACTTC.

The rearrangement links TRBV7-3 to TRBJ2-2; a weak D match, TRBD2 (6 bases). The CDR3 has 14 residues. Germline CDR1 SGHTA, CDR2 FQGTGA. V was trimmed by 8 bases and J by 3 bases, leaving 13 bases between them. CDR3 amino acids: CASAERAYTGELFF. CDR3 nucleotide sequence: TGTGCCAGCGCGGAGCGGGCGTACACCGGGGAGCTGTTTTTT.

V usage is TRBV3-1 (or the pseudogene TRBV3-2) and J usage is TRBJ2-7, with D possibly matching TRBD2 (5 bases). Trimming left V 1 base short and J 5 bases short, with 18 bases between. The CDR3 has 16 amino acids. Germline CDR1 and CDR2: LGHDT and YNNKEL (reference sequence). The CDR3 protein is CASSQGLPGKPDEQYF. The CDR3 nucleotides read TGTGCCAGCAGCCAAGGCCTGCCGGGAAAACCCGACGAGCAGTACTTC.

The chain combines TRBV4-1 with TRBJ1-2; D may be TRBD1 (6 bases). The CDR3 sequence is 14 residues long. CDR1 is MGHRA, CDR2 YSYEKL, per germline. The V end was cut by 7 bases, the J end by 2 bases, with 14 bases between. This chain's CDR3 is CASTMGQGNYGYTF. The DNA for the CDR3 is TGCGCCAGCACCATGGGGCAGGGGAACTATGGCTACACCTTC.

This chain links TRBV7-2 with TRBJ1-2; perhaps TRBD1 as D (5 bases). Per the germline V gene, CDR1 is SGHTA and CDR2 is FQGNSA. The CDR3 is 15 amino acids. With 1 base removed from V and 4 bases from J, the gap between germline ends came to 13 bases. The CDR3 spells CASSLESGTGYGYTF. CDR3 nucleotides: TGTGCCAGCAGCTTAGAGTCAGGGACTGGCTATGGCTACACCTTC.

CDR3 bases: TGCGCCAGCAGCTTGTCCCTCGAGGGTTTAGGCATTCAGTACTTC. This sequence encodes CASSLSLEGLGIQYF. V usage is TRBV5-1 and J usage is TRBJ2-4, with D perhaps matching TRBD2 (5 bases). Deletions cut 1 base from V and 9 bases from J, with 17 bases between. This CDR3 has 15 residues. Germline CDR1 is SGHRS and CDR2 is YFSETQ.

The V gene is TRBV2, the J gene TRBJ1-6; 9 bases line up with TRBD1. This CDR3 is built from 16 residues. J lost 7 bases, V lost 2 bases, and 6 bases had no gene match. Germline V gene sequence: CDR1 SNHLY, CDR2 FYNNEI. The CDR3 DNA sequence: TGTGCCAGCAGTGAAAGGACAGGGGAAGGCAATTCACCCCTCCACTTT. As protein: CASSERTGEGNSPLHF.

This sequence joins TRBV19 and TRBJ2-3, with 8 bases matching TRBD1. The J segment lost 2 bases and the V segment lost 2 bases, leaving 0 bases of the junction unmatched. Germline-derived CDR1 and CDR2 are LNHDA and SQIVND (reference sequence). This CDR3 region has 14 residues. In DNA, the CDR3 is TGTGCCAGTAGTATACAGGGGGCCACAGATACGCAGTATTTT. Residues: CASSIQGATDTQYF.

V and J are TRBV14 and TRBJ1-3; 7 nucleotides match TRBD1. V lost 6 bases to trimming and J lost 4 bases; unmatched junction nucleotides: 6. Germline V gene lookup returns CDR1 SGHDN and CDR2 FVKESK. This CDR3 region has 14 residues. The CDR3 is CASSPGGSGNTIYF. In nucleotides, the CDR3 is TGTGCCAGCAGTCCAGGGGGTTCCGGAAACACCATATATTTT. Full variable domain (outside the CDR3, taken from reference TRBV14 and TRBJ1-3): EAGVTQFPSHSVIEKGQTVTLRCDPISGHDNLYWYRRVMGKEIKFLLHFVKESKQDESGMPNNRFLAERTGGTYSTLKVQPAELEDSGVYFCASSPGGSGNTIYFGEGSWLTVV.

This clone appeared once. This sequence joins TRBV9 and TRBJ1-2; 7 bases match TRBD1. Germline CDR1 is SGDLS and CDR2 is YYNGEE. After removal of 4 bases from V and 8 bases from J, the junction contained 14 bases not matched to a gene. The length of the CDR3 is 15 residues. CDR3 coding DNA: TGTGCCAGCAGCATCTGGACAGGACCGAACAGGGGCTACACCTTC. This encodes CASSIWTGPNRGYTF.

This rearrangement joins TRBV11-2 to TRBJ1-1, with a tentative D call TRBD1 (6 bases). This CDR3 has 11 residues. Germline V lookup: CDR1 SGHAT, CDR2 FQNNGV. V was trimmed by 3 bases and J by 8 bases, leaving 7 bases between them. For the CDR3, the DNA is TGTGCCAGCAGCTTTGGACAGGAAGCTTTCTTT. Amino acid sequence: CASSFGQEAFF.

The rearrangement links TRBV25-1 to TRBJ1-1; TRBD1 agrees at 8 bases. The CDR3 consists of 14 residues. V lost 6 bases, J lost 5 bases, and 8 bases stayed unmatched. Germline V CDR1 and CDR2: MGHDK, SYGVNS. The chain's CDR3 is CASRKTGAGTEAFF. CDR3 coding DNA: TGTGCCAGCAGGAAGACAGGGGCGGGGACTGAAGCTTTCTTT.

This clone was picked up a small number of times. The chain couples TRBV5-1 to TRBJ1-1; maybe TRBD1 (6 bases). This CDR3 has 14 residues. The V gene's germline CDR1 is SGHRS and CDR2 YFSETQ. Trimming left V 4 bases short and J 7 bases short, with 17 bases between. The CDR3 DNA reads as TGCGCCAGCAGCCACGGGACAACGTTTGATGAAGCTTTCTTT. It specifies CASSHGTTFDEAFF.

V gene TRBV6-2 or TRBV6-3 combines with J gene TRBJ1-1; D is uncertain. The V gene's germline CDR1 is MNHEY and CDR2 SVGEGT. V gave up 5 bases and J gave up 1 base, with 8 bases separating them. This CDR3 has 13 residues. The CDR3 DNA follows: TGTGCCAGCAGTCCCGACTGGAACACTGAAGCTTTCTTT. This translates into CASSPDWNTEAFF.

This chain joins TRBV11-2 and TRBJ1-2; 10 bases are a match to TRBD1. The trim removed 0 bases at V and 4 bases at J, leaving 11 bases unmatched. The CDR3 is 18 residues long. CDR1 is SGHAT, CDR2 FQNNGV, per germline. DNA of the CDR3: TGTGCCAGCAGCTTAGATCCGTTTCGGACAGGGGGTTCCTATGGCTACACCTTC. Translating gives CASSLDPFRTGGSYGYTF.

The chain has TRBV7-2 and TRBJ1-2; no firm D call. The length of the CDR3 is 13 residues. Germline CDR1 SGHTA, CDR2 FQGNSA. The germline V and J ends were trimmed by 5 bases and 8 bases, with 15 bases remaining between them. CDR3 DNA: TGTGCCAGCAGCCCTGTATCCTCCGGGGGCTACACCTTC. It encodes CASSPVSSGGYTF.

The chain's CDR3 is CASSFYWGTGGLYEQYF. Here the CDR3 DNA reads TGTGCCAGCAGCTTCTATTGGGGGACAGGGGGTCTCTACGAGCAGTACTTC. The chain links TRBV7-2 to TRBJ2-7; 11 nucleotides line up with TRBD1. The V and J ends lost 3 bases and 3 bases, in that order; junction bases with no gene match: 10. Looked up from germline, CDR1 is SGHTA and CDR2 is FQGNSA. The length of the CDR3 is 17 residues.

The CDR3 DNA reads TGTGCCAGTAGTATGGGTCCCGGGGACACCATATATTTT. Its protein product is CASSMGPGDTIYF. J is TRBJ1-3 and V is TRBV19; D call uncertain. CDR3 size: 13 residues. V was shortened by 3 bases and J by 8 bases, with 11 bases between the two germline ends. CDR1 is LNHDA and CDR2 is SQIVND in the germline V gene (reference sequence). The complete variable domain, with remaining parts taken from reference TRBV19 and TRBJ1-3, reads DGGITQSPKYLFRKEGQNVTLSCEQNLNHDAMYWYRQDPGQGLRLIYYSQIVNDFQKGDIAEGYSVSREKKESFPLTVTSAQKNPTAFYLCASSMGPGDTIYFGEGSWLTVV.

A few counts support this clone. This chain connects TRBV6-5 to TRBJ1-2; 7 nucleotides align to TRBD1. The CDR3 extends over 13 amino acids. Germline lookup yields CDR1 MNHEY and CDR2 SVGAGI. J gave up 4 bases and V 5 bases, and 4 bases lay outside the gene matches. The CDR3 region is CASSRQGFYGYTF. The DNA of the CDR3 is TGTGCCAGCAGTAGACAGGGATTCTATGGCTACACCTTC.

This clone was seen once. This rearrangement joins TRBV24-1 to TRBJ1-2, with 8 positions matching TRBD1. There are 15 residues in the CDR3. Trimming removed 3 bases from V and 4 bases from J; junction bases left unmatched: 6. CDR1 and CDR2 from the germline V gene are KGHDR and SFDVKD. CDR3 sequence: CATSDTTGGSYGYTF. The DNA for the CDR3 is TGTGCCACCAGTGATACTACAGGGGGGAGCTATGGCTACACCTTC.

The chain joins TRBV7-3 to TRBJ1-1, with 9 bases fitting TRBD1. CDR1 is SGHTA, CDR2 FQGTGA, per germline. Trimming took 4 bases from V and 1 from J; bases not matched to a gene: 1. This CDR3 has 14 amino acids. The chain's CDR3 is CASSSGQGNTEAFF. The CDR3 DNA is TGTGCCAGCAGCTCGGGACAGGGGAACACTGAAGCTTTCTTT.

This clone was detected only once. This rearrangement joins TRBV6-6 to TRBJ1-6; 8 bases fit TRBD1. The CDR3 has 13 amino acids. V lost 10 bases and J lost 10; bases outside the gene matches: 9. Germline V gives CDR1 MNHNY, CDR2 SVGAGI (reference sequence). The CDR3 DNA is TGTGCCACCCATGGACAGGGCAGATCACCCCTCCACTTT. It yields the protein CATHGQGRSPLHF.